The present TCR beta chain was sequenced within a study of cytomegalovirus exposure and HLA in healthy donors. Study-wide findings and caveats: As a later analysis revealed, most CMV-associated TCR beta chains appeared HLA-restricted.

Both 60 Vbeta primers and 13 Jbeta primers went into the PCR. The assay was immunoSEQ multiplex PCR, and TCRdb's table has in-frame clones only and misses some. Of more than 100,000 clones in the sample, 74% are singletons; the top ten hold almost 6%. A word on this clone: Its specificity is not known.

This receptor was taken from a woman aged 50 to 65 in good health and CMV-seropositive. Source material: PBMCs.

Here the CDR3 DNA reads TGTGCCAGTAGTATCGAGAGGGCGGAAAAACTGTTTTTT. Its protein is CASSIERAEKLFF. The rearrangement links TRBV19 to TRBJ1-4; no reliable D call. With 3 bases removed from V and 8 bases from J, the gap between germline ends came to 10 bases. Germline lookup yields CDR1 LNHDA and CDR2 SQIVND (reference sequence). The CDR3 length is 13 residues.